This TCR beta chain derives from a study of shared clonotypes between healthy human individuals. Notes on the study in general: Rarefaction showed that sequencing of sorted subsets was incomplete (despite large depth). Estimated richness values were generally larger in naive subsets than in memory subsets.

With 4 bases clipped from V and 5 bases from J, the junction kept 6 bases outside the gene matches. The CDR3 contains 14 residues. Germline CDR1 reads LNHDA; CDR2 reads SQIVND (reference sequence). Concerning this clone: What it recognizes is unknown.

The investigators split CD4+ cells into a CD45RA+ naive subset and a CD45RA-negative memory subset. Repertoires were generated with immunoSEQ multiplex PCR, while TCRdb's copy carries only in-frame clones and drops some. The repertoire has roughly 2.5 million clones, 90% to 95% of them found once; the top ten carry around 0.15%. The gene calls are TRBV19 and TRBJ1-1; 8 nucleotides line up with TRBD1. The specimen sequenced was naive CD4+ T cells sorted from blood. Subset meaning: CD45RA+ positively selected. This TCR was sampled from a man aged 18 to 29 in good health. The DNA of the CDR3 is TGTGCCAGTAGTACTGACAGGGGTTGGACTGAAGCTTTCTTT. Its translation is CASSTDRGWTEAFF.